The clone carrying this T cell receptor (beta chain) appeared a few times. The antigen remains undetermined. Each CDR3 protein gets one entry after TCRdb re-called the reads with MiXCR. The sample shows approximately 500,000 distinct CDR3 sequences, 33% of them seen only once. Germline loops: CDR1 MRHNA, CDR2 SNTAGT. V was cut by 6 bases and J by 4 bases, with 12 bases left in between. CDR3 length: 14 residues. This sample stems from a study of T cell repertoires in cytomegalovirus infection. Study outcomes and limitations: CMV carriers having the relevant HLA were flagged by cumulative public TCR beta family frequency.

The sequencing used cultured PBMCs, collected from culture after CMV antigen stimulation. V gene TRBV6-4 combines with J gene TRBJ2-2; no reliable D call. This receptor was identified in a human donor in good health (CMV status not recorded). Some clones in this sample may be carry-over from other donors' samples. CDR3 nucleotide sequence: TGTGCCAGCAGGCGCGGCCTTGGCACCGGGGAGCTGTTTTTT. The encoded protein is CASRRGLGTGELFF.